These 19 T cell receptor beta chains were all obtained from the same sample, sequenced in a study of cytomegalovirus exposure and HLA in healthy donors (dated by TCRdb to the late 2010s). To prepare the library, the immunoSEQ multiplex PCR assay was applied. The multiplex PCR relied on a mix of 60 forward primers for TCR Vbeta segments and 13 reverse primers for TCR Jbeta segments. TCRdb provides this immuneACCESS table in a form limited to in-frame rearrangements. Some clones are lacking; in checked studies, under half of them reflect an unresolved V gene, and why the rest are absent is not known. The sample table shows 65,000 to 85,000 clones, and just over 75% are seen once. Roughly 3% of the sample belongs to the ten largest clones. Sequencing used PBMCs. The receptors derive from a man in his fifties in good health and CMV-seropositive.

This clone was observed a handful of times. The junction departs from germline at one end; a sequencing error may be responsible. The rearrangement links TRBV9 to TRBJ2-1, with D unclear. The CDR3 has 14 amino acids. Germline V gene data show CDR1 as SGDLS and CDR2 as YYNGEE. CDR3 coding DNA: TGTGCCAGCAGCGTAGAAGTTAGCTACGATGAGCAGTTCTTC. Its protein product is CASSVEVSYDEQFF.

This clone was found a few times. The chain uses TRBV6-5 and TRBJ2-1; 13 bases map to TRBD2. With 6 bases clipped from V and 6 bases from J, the junction kept 2 bases outside the gene matches. The germline CDR1 and CDR2 sequences are MNHEY and SVGAGI. The CDR3 consists of 14 residues. CDR3 residues: CASRLAGGVNEQFF. The DNA for the CDR3 is TGTGCCAGCAGACTAGCGGGAGGGGTCAATGAGCAGTTCTTC.

The CDR3 DNA is TGTGCCAGCAGTTTGGGCGAAAAACTGTTTTTT. Residues: CASSLGEKLFF. This sequence joins TRBV27 and TRBJ1-4, with no clear D. Germline V gene data show CDR1 as MNHEY and CDR2 as SMNVEV (reference sequence). The V end lost 3 bases, the J end lost 8 bases, and 4 bases lay between the germline ends. The CDR3 loop spans 11 amino acids. Drawing the rest from reference TRBV27 and TRBJ1-4, the complete variable domain is EAQVTQNPRYLITVTGKKLTVTCSQNMNHEYMSWYRQDPGLGLRQIYYSMNVEVTDKGDVPEGYKVSRKEKRNFPLILESPSPNQTSLYFCASSLGEKLFFGSGTQLSVL.

V usage is TRBV19 and J usage is TRBJ2-3, with TRBD2 identical over 9 bases. Per germline, CDR1 LNHDA and CDR2 SQIVND (reference sequence). After removal of 8 bases from V and 5 bases from J, the junction contained 8 bases not matched to a gene. The CDR3 contains 14 residues. CDR3 DNA sequence: TGTGCCAGTGCTCCGGGACTAGCCAAAGATACGCAGTATTTT. It specifies CASAPGLAKDTQYF.

This chain uses TRBV14 with TRBJ1-2, with TRBD1 as a possible D gene (5 bases). Trimming left V 4 bases short and J 2 bases short, with 11 bases between. The germline gives CDR1 SGHDN, CDR2 FVKESK. The CDR3 extends over 14 amino acids. The CDR3 region has the DNA TGTGCCAGCAGCCCGGGGGACCGAAACTATGGCTACACCTTC. Protein product: CASSPGDRNYGYTF.

This chain connects TRBV6-5 to TRBJ2-7; tentatively, D is TRBD2 (5 bases). Trimming stripped 6 bases from V and 9 bases from J, with 21 bases between. Per the germline V gene, CDR1 is MNHEY and CDR2 is SVGAGI. The CDR3 totals 14 residues. CDR3 DNA: TGTGCCAGCAGCCCTCCCGGAGGAGGCCGGGGGCAGTACTTC. Its translation: CASSPPGGGRGQYF.

The V call is TRBV4-2, the J call TRBJ2-1, with 7 bases identical to TRBD2. Trimming took 0 bases from V and 4 from J; bases not matched to a gene: 6. This CDR3 region has 16 residues. The germline V gene encodes CDR1 LGHNA and CDR2 YNFKEQ. The CDR3 loop is CASSQDSGGGYNEQFF. CDR3 coding DNA: TGTGCCAGCAGCCAAGATTCGGGAGGTGGTTACAATGAGCAGTTCTTC.

The chain joins TRBV6-6 to TRBJ1-5, with D possibly being TRBD1 (6 bases). Germline values: CDR1 MNHNY, CDR2 SVGAGI (reference sequence). The V end was cut by 6 bases, the J end by 5 bases, with 11 bases between. The CDR3 is 13 amino acids. The CDR3 sequence: CASSRTADQPQHF. The CDR3 bases are TGTGCCAGCAGCAGGACAGCCGATCAGCCCCAGCATTTT.

Only one count was recorded for this clone. The chain carries TRBV7-6 and TRBJ1-1; no definite D call. This CDR3 is 13 amino acids long. V was trimmed by 0 bases and J by 2 bases, leaving 4 bases between them. Looked up from germline, CDR1 is SGHVS and CDR2 is FNYEAQ. The CDR3 DNA reads as TGTGCCAGCAGCTTAGCCCATAACACTGAAGCTTTCTTT. Its protein is CASSLAHNTEAFF.

This sequence joins TRBV7-2 and TRBJ2-7; 14 nucleotides align to TRBD2. With 3 bases clipped from V and 5 bases from J, the junction kept 9 bases outside the gene matches. The CDR3 covers 17 residues. Per the germline V gene, CDR1 is SGHTA and CDR2 is FQGNSA. The CDR3 DNA follows: TGTGCCAGCAGCTTGAGACTCGGGACTAGCGGGAGACACGAGCAGTACTTC. It yields the protein CASSLRLGTSGRHEQYF.

The gene calls are TRBV7-2 and TRBJ2-3, with 7 bases lining up with TRBD2. Germline values: CDR1 SGHTA, CDR2 FQGNSA. The CDR3 loop spans 16 amino acids. J gave up 0 bases and V 4 bases, and 7 bases lay outside the gene matches. The CDR3 nucleotides read TGTGCCAGCAGCTACCGATCCGGGGGGAGCACAGATACGCAGTATTTT. Translation: CASSYRSGGSTDTQYF.

This clone was seen a few times. The genes are TRBV7-2 and TRBJ2-1; 12 nucleotides align to TRBD2. The CDR3 runs 14 residues. Germline loops: CDR1 SGHTA, CDR2 FQGNSA. Losses at the gene ends were 3 bases for V and 8 bases for J; bases not matched to a gene: 2. CDR3 sequence: CASSLTSGSDEQFF. The CDR3 DNA is TGTGCCAGCAGCTTGACTAGCGGGAGTGATGAGCAGTTCTTC.

In this sample, this clone turned up a few times. The chain employs TRBV5-1 and TRBJ2-7, with 8 bases that match TRBD2. The CDR3 contains 16 residues. The junction had 11 bases not matched to a gene; V was cut back by 2 bases and J by 4 bases. Per the germline V gene, CDR1 is SGHRS and CDR2 is YFSETQ. Here the CDR3 DNA reads TGCGCCAGCAGCTTTGACGGGCTAGCGGGTGCATACGAGCAGTACTTC. Protein: CASSFDGLAGAYEQYF.

The J gene is TRBJ2-7, the V gene TRBV7-6; D is perhaps TRBD1 (6 bases). This CDR3 is 17 amino acids long. V dropped 1 base and J dropped 1 base, with 17 bases sitting between them. The germline V gene encodes CDR1 SGHVS and CDR2 FNYEAQ. The CDR3 DNA reads TGTGCCAGCAGCTTAGACCGGGACACCCAATCTTCCTACGAGCAGTACTTC. Its protein product is CASSLDRDTQSSYEQYF.

V gene TRBV12-1 combines with J gene TRBJ2-7; the table's TRBD2 call for D was not verified on the DNA. TRBV12-1 is reported as a pseudogene. The CDR3 totals 15 residues. In nucleotides, the CDR3 is TGTGCCAGCAGCTTTCAGAGCGGGTTCTCCTACGAGCAGTACTTC. Translated: CASSFQSGFSYEQYF.

The chain recombines TRBV11-1 with TRBJ2-3, with 8 bases that match TRBD2. V shed 5 bases and J 4 bases; nucleotides not matched to a gene: 8. The CDR3 sequence is 15 residues long. Per the germline V gene, CDR1 is SGHAT and CDR2 is FQDESV (reference sequence). CDR3 in amino acids: CASSQSGLEADTQYF. The DNA of the CDR3 is TGTGCCAGCAGCCAATCGGGACTAGAGGCAGATACGCAGTATTTT.

The V gene is TRBV19, the J gene TRBJ2-1, with D perhaps matching TRBD2 (6 bases). Germline V gene lookup returns CDR1 LNHDA and CDR2 SQIVND (reference sequence). The CDR3 is 14 residues long. V lost 3 bases and J 2 bases, leaving 8 bases between the germline ends. Written as DNA, the CDR3 is TGTGCCAGTAGTATCGGGAGAGCCTACAATGAGCAGTTCTTC. It is translated as CASSIGRAYNEQFF.

The V gene is TRBV14, the J gene TRBJ2-7, with 10 bases fitting TRBD1. Unmatched junction bases numbered 14, after V lost 2 bases and J lost 1 base. CDR3 length: 19 amino acids. The germline gives CDR1 SGHDN, CDR2 FVKESK. The CDR3 spells CASSQKTRGRTGGSYEQYF. CDR3 bases: TGTGCCAGCAGCCAAAAAACGCGGGGGAGGACAGGGGGTTCCTACGAGCAGTACTTC. Combining the CDR3 with reference TRBV14 and TRBJ2-7 gives the whole variable domain EAGVTQFPSHSVIEKGQTVTLRCDPISGHDNLYWYRRVMGKEIKFLLHFVKESKQDESGMPNNRFLAERTGGTYSTLKVQPAELEDSGVYFCASSQKTRGRTGGSYEQYFGPGTRLTVT.

This rearrangement joins TRBV27 to TRBJ2-3; no definite D call. Germline V gives CDR1 MNHEY, CDR2 SMNVEV (reference sequence). The CDR3 extends over 17 amino acids. With 5 bases removed from V and 3 bases from J, the gap between germline ends came to 21 bases. This chain's CDR3 is CASSLTEARVRTDTQYF. The CDR3 nucleotides read TGTGCCAGCAGTCTTACAGAAGCCCGAGTACGAACAGATACGCAGTATTTT.